These 25 T cell receptor beta chains were sequenced from one sample in a study of blood T cells in healthy people across ages. A sample-barcoded 5' primer and a J-beta primer mix were used in a second PCR of roughly 6 to 11 cycles. TCRdb reanalysed the 5' RACE reads using MiXCR and keeps one entry per CDR3 protein. The data show about 800,000 distinct CDR3 sequences, roughly 25% seen once. These sequences were also reported in another study, on T cells of mothers and their children.

Sequenced material: blood. The receptors derive from a boy aged 10-17 years in good health.

This CDR3 reads CASTLGGNNEQFF. The CDR3 coding sequence is TGTGCCAGCACCTTGGGCGGAAACAATGAGCAGTTCTTC. The rearrangement links TRBV28 to TRBJ2-1, with unresolved D. V lost 7 bases and J 5 bases, leaving 12 bases between the germline ends. Germline CDR1 MDHEN, CDR2 SYDVKM. This CDR3 region has 13 residues.

There are a few counts of this clonotype. The rearrangement uses TRBV7-9 and TRBJ1-4; 7 bases map to TRBD1. CDR1 and CDR2 from the germline V gene are SEHNR and FQNEAQ (reference sequence). V was pared by 5 bases and J by 8 bases, with 5 bases of the junction left unmatched. This CDR3 comprises 13 residues. For the CDR3, the DNA is TGTGCCAGCAGCGACAGGGAGGAAGAAAAACTGTTTTTT. It specifies CASSDREEEKLFF.

V and J are TRBV7-2 and TRBJ2-3; possibly TRBD1 for D (6 bases). The length of the CDR3 is 15 residues. The ends were cut back, 4 bases at V and 2 bases at J, with 13 bases in the middle. Per the germline V gene, CDR1 is SGHTA and CDR2 is FQGNSA. This CDR3 is CASSSNRANTDTQYF. The CDR3 bases are TGTGCCAGCAGCTCCAACAGGGCTAACACAGATACGCAGTATTTT.

This clonotype was seen more than once but under ten times. This chain joins TRBV18 and TRBJ2-7; possible D gene TRBD1, 5 bases. V was trimmed by 3 bases and J by 2 bases, leaving 8 bases between them. The CDR3 loop spans 13 amino acids. The V gene's germline CDR1 is KGHSH and CDR2 LQKENI. The CDR3 loop reads CASSPWTTYEQYF. The CDR3 nucleotides read TGTGCCAGCTCACCTTGGACAACCTACGAGCAGTACTTC.

This sequence joins TRBV12-3 or TRBV12-4 and TRBJ2-4; 10 positions match TRBD2. CDR3 length: 19 residues. The trim removed 5 bases at V and 3 bases at J, leaving 16 bases unmatched. Here the CDR3 DNA reads TGTGCCAGCAGTCAAGAAACCCTAGCGGGAGCGCCTCTCAAAAACATTCAGTACTTC. It translates to CASSQETLAGAPLKNIQYF.

This clonotype turned up a few times. The gene calls are TRBV11-1 and TRBJ2-5; D possibly corresponds to TRBD2 (5 bases). CDR1 is SGHAT and CDR2 is FQDESV in the germline V gene (reference sequence). The CDR3 runs to 14 residues. Trimming shortened V by 4 bases and J by 3 bases, and 12 bases separated the two germline ends. CDR3 protein: CASSWTSPKETQYF. The CDR3 coding sequence is TGTGCCAGCAGCTGGACTTCGCCAAAAGAGACCCAGTACTTC.

V gene TRBV29-1 combines with J gene TRBJ2-1; 7 bases agree with TRBD2. Germline assignment: CDR1 SQVTM and CDR2 ANQGSEA. V trimming: 1 base; J trimming: 6 bases; junction bases outside the gene matches: 6. The CDR3 length is 14 residues. CDR3 in amino acids: CSVEGGGEGNEQFF. CDR3 DNA: TGCAGCGTTGAAGGGGGTGGGGAGGGCAATGAGCAGTTCTTC.

The chain joins TRBV7-6 to TRBJ2-3; 9 positions agree with TRBD2. The germline gives CDR1 SGHVS, CDR2 FNYEAQ. This CDR3 contains 19 residues. Losses at the gene ends were 1 base for V and 0 bases for J; bases not matched to a gene: 11. CDR3: CASSLGLAGPVLSTDTQYF. The CDR3 nucleotides are TGTGCCAGCAGCTTAGGCCTAGCGGGGCCCGTCCTAAGCACAGATACGCAGTATTTT.

The chain carries TRBV6-2 or TRBV6-3 and TRBJ2-1, with D tentatively TRBD2 (6 bases). Germline-derived CDR1 and CDR2 are MNHEY and SVGEGT. V was trimmed by 8 bases and J by 1 base, leaving 12 bases between them. The CDR3 runs to 14 residues. The CDR3 loop is CASRGSLSYNEQFF. CDR3 nucleotides: TGTGCCAGCCGGGGGAGCCTATCCTACAATGAGCAGTTCTTC.

V usage is TRBV28 and J usage is TRBJ2-3; 8 bases agree with TRBD1. CDR1 and CDR2 from the germline V gene are MDHEN and SYDVKM. The V and J ends lost 4 bases and 2 bases, in that order; junction bases with no gene match: 14. The CDR3 is 18 amino acids. The CDR3, as DNA: TGTGCCAGCAGTTCTATTTGGACGACAGGGGAGACCACAGATACGCAGTATTTT. This sequence encodes CASSSIWTTGETTDTQYF.

V usage is TRBV24-1 and J usage is TRBJ2-5, with TRBD2 matching over 8 bases. CDR3 size: 17 residues. J was trimmed by 5 bases and V by 3 bases; bases with no gene match: 13. Per the germline V gene, CDR1 is KGHDR and CDR2 is SFDVKD. This chain's CDR3 is CATSDTRGLVSLETQYF. CDR3 in DNA: TGTGCCACCAGTGATACAAGGGGACTAGTCTCTTTGGAGACCCAGTACTTC.

This clonotype was detected only a few times. The chain recombines TRBV5-1 with TRBJ2-1; D remains unclear. Trimming left V 5 bases short and J 1 base short, with 10 bases between. Germline V gene data show CDR1 as SGHRS and CDR2 as YFSETQ. The CDR3 covers 14 residues. CDR3 sequence (DNA): TGCGCCAGCAGAGGGTTCGATTCCTACAATGAGCAGTTCTTC. Its protein is CASRGFDSYNEQFF. The full variable domain, rest sourced from reference TRBV5-1 and TRBJ2-1, is KAGVTQTPRYLIKTRGQQVTLSCSPISGHRSVSWYQQTPGQGLQFLFEYFSETQRNKGNFPGRFSGRQFSNSRSEMNVSTLELGDSALYLCASRGFDSYNEQFFGPGTRLTVL.

The J gene is TRBJ1-3, the V gene TRBV3-1; D might be TRBD1 (5 bases). With 3 bases removed from V and 0 bases from J, the gap between germline ends came to 12 bases. This CDR3 is built from 16 residues. The germline V gene has CDR1 LGHDT and CDR2 YNNKEL (reference sequence). The CDR3 DNA is TGTGCCAGCAGCCATGCCGCAGGGAGCTCTGGAAACACCATATATTTT. It translates to CASSHAAGSSGNTIYF.

To note about this clonotype: This may come from a read error, since a much larger clone is one base off. This sequence joins TRBV6-5 and TRBJ1-1; TRBD1 matches at 11 bases. CDR1 is MNHEY, CDR2 SVGAGI, per germline. The CDR3 has 14 residues. For the CDR3, the DNA is TGTGCCGGCAGGCGGACAGGGGGCGGGACTGAAGCTTTCTTT. As protein: CAGRRTGGGTEAFF.

CDR3 sequence (DNA): TGTGCCAGCACCCTAAAGGTGGGGGAGACCCAGTACTTC. This translates into CASTLKVGETQYF. The chain carries TRBV7-2 and TRBJ2-5; D is undetermined. The CDR3 extends over 13 amino acids. The germline V gene encodes CDR1 SGHTA and CDR2 FQGNSA. V lost 7 bases and J lost 5, with 14 bases in between. Full variable domain (rest looked up from reference TRBV7-2 and TRBJ2-5): GAGVSQSPSNKVTEKGKDVELRCDPISGHTALYWYRQSLGQGLEFLIYFQGNSAPDKSGLPSDRFSAERTGGSVSTLTIQRTQQEDSAVYLCASTLKVGETQYFGPGTRLLVL.

This rearrangement joins TRBV11-2 to TRBJ1-4; possible D gene TRBD1, 6 bases. The CDR3 contains 15 residues. The germline V and J ends were trimmed by 5 bases and 7 bases, with 17 bases remaining between them. Germline CDR1 SGHAT, CDR2 FQNNGV. In nucleotides, the CDR3 is TGTGCCAGCAGCAAAATACAGGGAGGTTCTGAAAAACTGTTTTTT. Translation gives CASSKIQGGSEKLFF.

This clonotype occurred a few times. This rearrangement joins TRBV6-2 or TRBV6-3 to TRBJ2-7; D is unclear. Looked up from germline, CDR1 is MNHEY and CDR2 is SVGEGT. Trimming removed 6 bases from V and 3 bases from J, with 12 bases in between. This CDR3 is built from 13 residues. CDR3 region: CASSRPTNYEQYF. The CDR3 DNA is TGTGCCAGCAGCCGGCCGACAAACTACGAGCAGTACTTC.

This clonotype was counted only a few times. V gene TRBV5-1 combines with J gene TRBJ1-2, with 8 bases fitting TRBD1. With V trimmed by 4 bases and J by 0 bases, 5 bases remained unmatched. Germline CDR1 SGHRS, CDR2 YFSETQ. This CDR3 comprises 15 residues. DNA for the CDR3: TGCGCCAGCAGCCTTGACAGGGGACCTAACTATGGCTACACCTTC. Translation: CASSLDRGPNYGYTF.

This clonotype has just a few counts. This chain joins TRBV29-1 and TRBJ2-3; 9 bases are a match to TRBD2. The CDR3 is 17 amino acids. Germline V CDR1 and CDR2: SQVTM, ANQGSEA. Unmatched junction bases numbered 10, after V lost 0 bases and J lost 3 bases. CDR3 protein: CSVEDMVRGGGTDTQYF. The CDR3 region has the DNA TGCAGCGTTGAAGACATGGTGCGGGGGGGCGGAACAGATACGCAGTATTTT.

This chain uses TRBV7-6 with TRBJ2-5; TRBD2 aligns across 7 bases. The CDR3 loop spans 14 amino acids. Germline V gives CDR1 SGHVS, CDR2 FNYEAQ. V was clipped by 2 bases and J by 5 bases; unmatched bases: 5. The CDR3 loop reads CASSLSGVRETQYF. The CDR3 DNA reads TGTGCCAGCAGCTTAAGCGGGGTTCGGGAGACCCAGTACTTC.

The chain has TRBV5-6 and TRBJ1-2; no firm D call. Trimming removed 2 bases at V and 5 bases at J, with 19 bases between. The germline CDR1 and CDR2 sequences are SGHDT and YYEEEE. This CDR3 contains 16 residues. The CDR3, as DNA: TGTGCCAGCAGCTTATACGAGACGGGCCGCAATTATGGCTACACCTTC. Residues: CASSLYETGRNYGYTF.

This clonotype was observed a few times. The chain carries TRBV18 and TRBJ2-3, with D possibly being TRBD1 (5 bases). The CDR3 is 14 residues long. Germline V lookup: CDR1 KGHSH, CDR2 LQKENI. Trimming shortened V by 0 bases and J by 7 bases, and 11 bases separated the two germline ends. In DNA form, the CDR3 reads TGTGCCAGCTCACCACCCGAGACAGAATATACGCAGTATTTT. It translates to CASSPPETEYTQYF.

As to this clonotype: An end of the junction does not agree with germline; a read error may underlie this. The chain has TRBV4-3 and TRBJ2-5, with D possibly matching TRBD2 (5 bases). Germline values: CDR1 LGHNA, CDR2 YSLEER. This CDR3 contains 15 residues. CDR3 in DNA: TGCGCCAACAGCCAAGCCCGCGGTAGCGTGGAGACCCAGTACTTC. Amino acid sequence: CANSQARGSVETQYF.

Regarding this clonotype: The junction does not match germline at one end; this may be a read error. The chain recombines TRBV7-7 with TRBJ2-7; 11 nucleotides line up with TRBD2. The CDR3 covers 15 residues. Germline CDR1 and CDR2: SSHAT and FNYEAQ (reference sequence). For the CDR3, the DNA is TGTGCTAGCAGCCCGGGACTAGCGGTTGGGTACGAGCAGTACTTC. Amino acid sequence: CASSPGLAVGYEQYF.

There are a few counts of this clonotype. The V gene is TRBV4-2, the J gene TRBJ2-7; a possible D gene is TRBD1 (6 bases). The V gene's germline CDR1 is LGHNA and CDR2 YNFKEQ. CDR3 size: 14 residues. The ends were cut back, 1 base at V and 3 bases at J, with 10 bases in the middle. The CDR3 sequence is CASSQAPGDYEQYF. The CDR3 DNA sequence: TGTGCCAGCAGCCAAGCCCCAGGGGACTACGAGCAGTACTTC.